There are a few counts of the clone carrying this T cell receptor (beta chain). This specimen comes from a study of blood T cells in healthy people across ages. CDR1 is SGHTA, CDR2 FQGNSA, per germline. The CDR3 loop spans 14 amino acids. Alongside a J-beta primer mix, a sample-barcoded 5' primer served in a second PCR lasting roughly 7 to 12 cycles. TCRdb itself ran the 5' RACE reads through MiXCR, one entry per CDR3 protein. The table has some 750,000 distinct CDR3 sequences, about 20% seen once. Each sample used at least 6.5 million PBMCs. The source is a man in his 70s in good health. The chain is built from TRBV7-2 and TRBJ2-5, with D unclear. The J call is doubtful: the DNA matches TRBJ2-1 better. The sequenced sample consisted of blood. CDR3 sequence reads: CASSGFRATPEQFF. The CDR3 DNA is TGTGCCAGCAGCGGTTTTAGGGCGACCCCGGAGCAGTTCTTC.